Each of the 27 T cell receptor beta chains below was sequenced from the same sample in a study of regulatory T cells in long-lasting Graves disease (dated by TCRdb to 2020 to 2022). The library was obtained by multiplex PCR. The sample was run on an Illumina HiSeq 4000. TCR beta libraries were built with iRepertoire HTBI primers and Arm-PCR amplification of CDR3 regions. TCRdb trimmed public reads at Q25 via fastp, called clones via MiXCR and kept in-frame beta chains. Entries are consolidated by CDR3 protein sequence, retaining the most common genes and DNA. The sample has some 500,000 distinct CDR3 sequences on record, 13% of them singletons. Roughly 9.7% of the sample goes to the ten largest clones. This specimen's time point label, interpreted: newly diagnosed GD, antithyroid drugs for less than 3 months. RNA was extracted from PBMCs in TRIzol for both TCR sequencing and RNA sequencing. The same sample was also used in a study of T cells in Graves' hyperthyroidism and ophthalmopathy.

Specimen: peripheral blood mononuclear cells (PBMCs), collected at new diagnosis, from a patient treated with antithyroid drugs. Receptors originate from a man aged 25-45 years with Graves disease. Donor details come from another sample of the same person, matched by shared clones.

This clonotype appeared many times. The J gene is TRBJ2-7, the V gene TRBV12-3 or TRBV12-4; D is unclear. This CDR3 spans 13 amino acids. Deletions cut 3 bases from V and 7 bases from J, with 13 bases between. The CDR3: CASSFNPLGEQYF. The CDR3 DNA reads as TGTGCCAGCAGTTTTAACCCTCTTGGTGAGCAGTACTTC.

To note about this clonotype: A read error is possible here, since a much larger clone lies one base away. V and J are TRBV30 and TRBJ2-5; 7 positions match TRBD1. The CDR3 length is 13 residues. Germline V gene sequence: CDR1 GTSNPN, CDR2 SVGIG (reference sequence). The CDR3 sequence: CAWRATGLETQCF. CDR3 nucleotides: TGTGCCTGGAGGGCGACAGGGTTGGAGACCCAGTGCTTC.

There are many counts of this clonotype. The chain couples TRBV12-3 or TRBV12-4 to TRBJ2-7; no firm D call. The CDR3 runs to 13 residues. V was cut by 8 bases and J by 2 bases, with 13 bases left in between. The CDR3 reads CASGPRKTYEQYF. The CDR3, as DNA: TGTGCCAGCGGGCCCAGGAAGACCTACGAGCAGTACTTC.

Of note for this clonotype: A far larger clone lies a single base away; this is likely a read error. The gene calls are TRBV12-3 or TRBV12-4 and TRBJ2-3; 8 nucleotides line up with TRBD1. V lost 7 bases to trimming and J lost 3 bases; unmatched junction nucleotides: 6. The CDR3 runs 14 residues. This chain's CDR3 is CASNRDRRTDTQYF. DNA of the CDR3: TGTGCCAGCAACCGGGACAGGAGGACAGATACGCAGTATTTT.

This clonotype has at least ten counts. The J gene is TRBJ2-7, the V gene TRBV5-1, with D unresolved. The CDR3 consists of 16 residues. The V end lost 4 bases, the J end lost 7 bases, and 24 bases lay between the germline ends. Germline values: CDR1 SGHRS, CDR2 YFSETQ. Here the CDR3 reads CASSQEPLGSIREQYF. The CDR3 nucleotides read TGCGCCAGCAGCCAGGAACCTCTTGGGTCAATAAGGGAGCAGTACTTC.

CDR3 coding DNA: TGTGCCAGCAGCTACACCCCGGGGACCCAGTACTTC. Translated: CASSYTPGTQYF. The gene calls are TRBV5-4 and TRBJ2-1; no clear D gene. The J call may be in error: the DNA end matches TRBJ2-5 better. CDR1 SGHNT and CDR2 YYREEE come from the germline V gene (reference sequence). This CDR3 is built from 12 residues.

At least ten counts were recorded for this clonotype. The rearrangement joins TRBV2 to TRBJ2-7; D is tentatively TRBD1 or TRBD2 (5 bases each). CDR3 length: 13 residues. Germline V CDR1 and CDR2: SNHLY, FYNNEI. The ends were cut back, 8 bases at V and 2 bases at J, with 13 bases in the middle. The CDR3 DNA sequence: TGTGCCAGCCGTTGGGACGTAACCTACGAGCAGTACTTC. The encoded protein is CASRWDVTYEQYF.

This clonotype was recorded at least ten times. The gene calls are TRBV7-8 and TRBJ2-1; possible D gene TRBD1, 5 bases. This CDR3 contains 16 residues. Deletions cut 2 bases from V and 5 bases from J, with 16 bases between. From germline, CDR1 is SGHVS and CDR2 FQNEAQ. The CDR3: CASSLRIPQGDNEQFF. The CDR3 DNA follows: TGTGCCAGCAGCTTACGGATACCCCAAGGGGACAATGAGCAGTTCTTC.

The chain combines TRBV30 with TRBJ2-3; TRBD1 or TRBD2 may be the D gene (5 bases each). Trimming pared 2 bases from V and 2 bases from J, leaving 11 bases between. This CDR3 is 14 amino acids long. Germline-derived CDR1 and CDR2 are GTSNPN and SVGIG (reference sequence). CDR3 in amino acids: CAWSPGPATDTQYF. The CDR3 DNA is TGTGCCTGGAGTCCGGGGCCCGCCACAGATACGCAGTATTTT.

Concerning this clonotype: A much larger clone lies a single base off, so this may be a read error. The CDR3 nucleotides read TGTGCCGGCAGCTTGGGGACTAGTAGGAATGAGCAGTTCTTC. Protein sequence: CAGSLGTSRNEQFF. This chain joins TRBV11-2 and TRBJ2-1, with TRBD2 matching over 8 bases. The length of the CDR3 is 14 residues. CDR1 and CDR2 from the germline V gene are SGHAT and FQNNGV.

The chain is built from TRBV2 and TRBJ2-3; 8 nucleotides agree with TRBD2. The DNA end favors TRBJ2-5, so the J call may be wrong. Germline CDR1 SNHLY, CDR2 FYNNEI. There are 15 residues in the CDR3. The CDR3 coding sequence is TGTGCCAGCAGTATCGAGGGACTAGGGCTGGAGACCCAGTACTTC. As protein: CASSIEGLGLETQYF.

The chain combines TRBV7-2 with TRBJ1-4, with 8 bases lining up with TRBD1. Looked up from germline, CDR1 is SGHTA and CDR2 is FQGNSA. The CDR3 has 16 amino acids. The trim removed 0 bases at V and 7 bases at J, leaving 7 bases unmatched. The CDR3 nucleotides read TGTGCCAGCAGCTTAGCGACGTTACAGGGGGGTGAAAAACTGTTTTTT. This codes for CASSLATLQGGEKLFF.

This clonotype was observed once. This is likely an artifact of a read error, given a far larger clone one base away. The rearrangement links TRBV27 to TRBJ2-1, with TRBD2 matching over 9 bases. The J call may be wrong; the DNA end is better matched by TRBJ2-3. The CDR3 contains 15 residues. Germline V CDR1 and CDR2: MNHEY, SMNVEV (reference sequence). As DNA, the CDR3 is TGTACCAGCAGTAGGGCGGGAGGGGGGACAGATACGCAGTATTTT. Translated: CTSSRAGGGTDTQYF.

This clonotype has a count of ten or more. This chain joins TRBV27 and TRBJ1-2, with a tentative D call TRBD1 (6 bases). V was clipped by 6 bases and J by 4 bases, with 18 bases between them. CDR1 MNHEY and CDR2 SMNVEV come from the germline V gene (reference sequence). The CDR3 sequence is 15 residues long. The CDR3 protein is CASRGTGTRLYGYTF. The CDR3 nucleotides are TGTGCCAGCAGGGGAACAGGGACCCGGCTCTATGGCTACACCTTC.

This chain joins TRBV3-1 and TRBJ2-7; D is ambiguous. The CDR3 is 13 residues long. Trimming took off 0 bases at V and 3 bases at J, with 6 bases between the two ends. CDR1 LGHDT and CDR2 YNNKEL come from the germline V gene (reference sequence). The CDR3 bases are TGTGCCAGCAGCCAAGAGTTAGGCTACGAGCAGTACTTC. Its translation is CASSQELGYEQYF.

This clonotype appeared many times. V gene TRBV29-1 combines with J gene TRBJ1-2; tentatively, D is TRBD1 (6 bases). The germline V gene has CDR1 SQVTM and CDR2 ANQGSEA. Trimming cost V 4 bases and J 4 bases, with 10 bases left between them. This CDR3 has 12 residues. As DNA, the CDR3 is TGCAGCGTTGGAGGGGGGATCTATGGCTACACCTTC. It yields the protein CSVGGGIYGYTF.

This clonotype appeared a few times. This chain uses TRBV6-2 or TRBV6-3 with TRBJ1-5; 10 bases line up with TRBD1. This CDR3 is built from 15 residues. The junction had 8 bases not matched to a gene; V was cut back by 5 bases and J by 7 bases. Germline CDR1 and CDR2: MNHEY and SVGEGT. The CDR3 coding sequence is TGTGCCAGCAGTATCCGACAGGGGGCCGGGCAGCCCCAGCATTTT. Protein product: CASSIRQGAGQPQHF.

In this sample, this clonotype turned up many times. As DNA, the CDR3 is TGCAGTGCAGGGGCGGGTTACGAGCAGTACTTC. This encodes CSAGAGYEQYF. The chain joins TRBV20-1 to TRBJ2-7; tentatively, D is TRBD1 or TRBD2 (5 bases each). The CDR3 runs to 11 residues. The V gene's germline CDR1 is DFQATT and CDR2 SNEGSKA (reference sequence). V lost 6 bases, J lost 4 bases, and 10 bases lay in between.

This clonotype was detected ten times or more. The V and J genes are TRBV29-1 and TRBJ2-1; 14 bases align to TRBD2. Germline CDR1 is SQVTM and CDR2 is ANQGSEA. The CDR3 is 18 amino acids. V shed 7 bases, J shed 3 bases, and the junction held 14 bases outside the gene matches. CDR3 residues: CSESPVGLAGVVYNEQFF. Here the CDR3 DNA reads TGCAGCGAAAGTCCGGTGGGACTAGCGGGAGTCGTCTACAATGAGCAGTTCTTC.

This clonotype showed up many times. This chain connects TRBV2 to TRBJ2-7, with no clear D. The CDR3 has 12 amino acids. Between the trimmed V and J ends, which lost 7 bases and 7 bases, there was a span of 14 bases. The germline CDR1 and CDR2 sequences are SNHLY and FYNNEI. The DNA of the CDR3 is TGTGCCAGCACCGGCAGGCAGTGGGAGCAGTACTTC. Translated: CASTGRQWEQYF.

This clonotype occurred a few times. The V call is TRBV9, the J call TRBJ1-2; weak D call: TRBD1 (6 bases). The CDR3 has 16 residues. V was pared by 3 bases and J by 1 base, with 16 bases between. The V gene's germline CDR1 is SGDLS and CDR2 YYNGEE. Written as DNA, the CDR3 is TGTGCCAGCAGCGGGACAGATCTACGGCTTAACTATGGCTACACCTTC. Translation gives CASSGTDLRLNYGYTF.

In the case of this clonotype: Possible read error: a much larger clone is one base away. This chain links TRBV11-2 with TRBJ2-3; D is uncertain. The CDR3 spans 12 residues. V lost 0 bases and J lost 14, with 12 bases in between. The germline CDR1 and CDR2 sequences are SGHAT and FQNNGV. CDR3 loop: CASSLEPSGWYF. The CDR3 region has the DNA TGTGCCAGCAGCTTAGAACCAAGTGGGTGGTATTTT.

In this sample, this clonotype turned up many times. The chain is built from TRBV20-1 and TRBJ2-5; a weak D match, TRBD2 (5 bases). This CDR3 has 12 residues. Germline assignment: CDR1 DFQATT and CDR2 SNEGSKA (reference sequence). Trimming shortened V by 7 bases and J by 1 base, and 10 bases separated the two germline ends. CDR3 sequence (DNA): TGCAGTGGCGACCGGGGCCAAGAGACCCAGTACTTC. This encodes CSGDRGQETQYF.

This clonotype has ten or more counts. This rearrangement joins TRBV14 to TRBJ2-1; 12 bases map to TRBD2. Germline assignment: CDR1 SGHDN and CDR2 FVKESK. The CDR3 has 16 residues. The trim removed 6 bases at V and 0 bases at J, leaving 3 bases unmatched. The CDR3 coding sequence is TGTGCCAGCAGACCTAGCGGGAGGGACTCCTACAATGAGCAGTTCTTC. This codes for CASRPSGRDSYNEQFF.

This clonotype was seen ten or more times. The chain recombines TRBV10-2 with TRBJ1-6, with D possibly TRBD1 on 5 matching bases. CDR3 size: 15 residues. V was pared by 2 bases and J by 3 bases, with 8 bases between. The germline CDR1 and CDR2 sequences are WSHSY and SAAADI. CDR3 sequence (DNA): TGCGCCAGCAGTGAGCGAGGGGACTATAATTCACCCCTCCACTTT. It specifies CASSERGDYNSPLHF.

The chain uses TRBV15 and TRBJ2-3, with 11 bases identical to TRBD2. This CDR3 is built from 17 residues. Germline V gene sequence: CDR1 LNHNV, CDR2 YYDKDF (reference sequence). The V gene end was trimmed by 1 base and the J gene end by 3 bases; junction bases not matched to a gene: 6. The CDR3: CATSRVAGGRGTDTQYF. The DNA of the CDR3 is TGTGCCACCAGCAGAGTAGCGGGAGGGCGGGGAACAGATACGCAGTATTTT.

This clonotype was found many times. The DNA of the CDR3 is TGTGCTAGTGGTCCAAGTGTTGGGGACGGCATTCAGTACTTC. Its protein is CASGPSVGDGIQYF. This rearrangement joins TRBV12-5 to TRBJ2-4, with D possibly called TRBD1 or TRBD2 (5 bases each). Trimming removed 5 bases from V and 9 bases from J, with 17 bases in between. The CDR3 length is 14 residues. CDR1 and CDR2 (germline): LGHNT, FRNRAP.